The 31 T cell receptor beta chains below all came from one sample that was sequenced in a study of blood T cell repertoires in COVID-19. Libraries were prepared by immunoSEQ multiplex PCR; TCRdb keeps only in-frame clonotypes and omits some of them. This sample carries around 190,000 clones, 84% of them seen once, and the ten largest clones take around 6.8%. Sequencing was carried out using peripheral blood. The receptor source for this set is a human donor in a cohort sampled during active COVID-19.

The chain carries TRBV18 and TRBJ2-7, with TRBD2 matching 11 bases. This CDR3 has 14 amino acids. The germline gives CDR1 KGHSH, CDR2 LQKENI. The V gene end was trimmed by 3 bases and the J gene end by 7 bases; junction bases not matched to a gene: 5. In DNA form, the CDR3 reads TGTGCCAGCTCACCTAGCGGGGGGGCGGAAGAGCAGTACTTC. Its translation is CASSPSGGAEEQYF.

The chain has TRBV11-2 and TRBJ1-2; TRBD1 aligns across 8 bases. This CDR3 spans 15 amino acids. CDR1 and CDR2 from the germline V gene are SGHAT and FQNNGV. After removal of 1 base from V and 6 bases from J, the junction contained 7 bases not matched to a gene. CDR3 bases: TGTGCCAGCAGCTTAGGTCAGGGGGCCCCCCATGGCTACACCTTC. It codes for CASSLGQGAPHGYTF.

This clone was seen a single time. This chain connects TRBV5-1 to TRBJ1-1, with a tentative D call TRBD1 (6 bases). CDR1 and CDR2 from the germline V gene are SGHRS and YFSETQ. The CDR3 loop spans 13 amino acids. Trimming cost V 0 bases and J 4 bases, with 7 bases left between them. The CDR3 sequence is CASSLAGVTEAFF. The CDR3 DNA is TGCGCCAGCAGCTTGGCAGGGGTCACTGAAGCTTTCTTT. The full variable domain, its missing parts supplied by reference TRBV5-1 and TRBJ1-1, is KAGVTQTPRYLIKTRGQQVTLSCSPISGHRSVSWYQQTPGQGLQFLFEYFSETQRNKGNFPGRFSGRQFSNSRSEMNVSTLELGDSALYLCASSLAGVTEAFFGQGTRLTVV.

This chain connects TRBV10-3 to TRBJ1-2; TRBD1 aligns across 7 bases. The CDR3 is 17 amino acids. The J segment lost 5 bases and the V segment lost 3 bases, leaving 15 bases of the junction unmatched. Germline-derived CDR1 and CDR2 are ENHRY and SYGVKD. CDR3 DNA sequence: TGTGCCATCAGTGAAAGGGACAGCCCGATATATTTTTATGGCTACACCTTC. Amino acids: CAISERDSPIYFYGYTF.

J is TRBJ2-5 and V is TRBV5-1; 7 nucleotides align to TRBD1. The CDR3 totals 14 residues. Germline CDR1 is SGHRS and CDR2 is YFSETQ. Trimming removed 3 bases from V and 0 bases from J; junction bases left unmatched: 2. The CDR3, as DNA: TGCGCCAGCAGCTACGGGACAGACCAAGAGACCCAGTACTTC. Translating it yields CASSYGTDQETQYF.

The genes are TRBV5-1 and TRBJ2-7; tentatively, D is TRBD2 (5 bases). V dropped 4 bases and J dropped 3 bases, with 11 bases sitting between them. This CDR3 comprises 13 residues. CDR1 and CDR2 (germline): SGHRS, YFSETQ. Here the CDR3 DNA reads TGCGCCAGCAGCCACGGACTCGGCTACGAGCAGTACTTC. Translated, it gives CASSHGLGYEQYF.

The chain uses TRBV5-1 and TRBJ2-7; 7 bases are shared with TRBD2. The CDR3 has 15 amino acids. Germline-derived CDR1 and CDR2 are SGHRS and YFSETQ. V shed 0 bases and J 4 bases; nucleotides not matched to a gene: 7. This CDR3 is CASSLEVGLRYEQYF. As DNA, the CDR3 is TGCGCCAGCAGCTTGGAGGTGGGACTAAGATACGAGCAGTACTTC.

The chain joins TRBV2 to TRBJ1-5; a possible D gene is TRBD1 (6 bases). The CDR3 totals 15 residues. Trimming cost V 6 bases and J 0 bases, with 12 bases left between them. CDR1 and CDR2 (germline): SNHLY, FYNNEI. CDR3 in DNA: TGTGCCAGCAGCCCGGACAGCTATAGCAATCAGCCCCAGCATTTT. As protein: CASSPDSYSNQPQHF.

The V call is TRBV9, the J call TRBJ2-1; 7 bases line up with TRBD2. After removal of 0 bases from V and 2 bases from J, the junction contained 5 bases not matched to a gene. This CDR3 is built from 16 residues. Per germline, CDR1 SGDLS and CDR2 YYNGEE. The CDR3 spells CASSVGGGGTYNEQFF. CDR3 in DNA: TGTGCCAGCAGCGTAGGGGGCGGGGGAACCTACAATGAGCAGTTCTTC.

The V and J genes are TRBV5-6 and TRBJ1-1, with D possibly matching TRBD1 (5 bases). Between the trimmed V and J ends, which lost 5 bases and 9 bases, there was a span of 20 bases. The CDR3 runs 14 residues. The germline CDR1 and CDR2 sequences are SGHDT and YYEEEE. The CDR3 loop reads CASRSIWGPRKAFF. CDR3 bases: TGTGCCAGCAGGTCAATCTGGGGCCCCAGAAAAGCTTTCTTT.

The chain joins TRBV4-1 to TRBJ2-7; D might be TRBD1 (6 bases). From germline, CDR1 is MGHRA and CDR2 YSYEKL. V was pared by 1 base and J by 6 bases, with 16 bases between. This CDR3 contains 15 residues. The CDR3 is CASSQVLRGKGEQYF. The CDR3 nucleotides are TGCGCCAGCAGCCAAGTTCTCAGGGGCAAGGGCGAGCAGTACTTC.

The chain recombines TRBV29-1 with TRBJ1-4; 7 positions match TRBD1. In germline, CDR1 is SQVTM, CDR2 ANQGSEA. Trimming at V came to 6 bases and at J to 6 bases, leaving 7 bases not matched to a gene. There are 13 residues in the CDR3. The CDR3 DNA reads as TGCAGCGTAAACCCAGGGGGAGATGAAAAACTGTTTTTT. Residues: CSVNPGGDEKLFF.

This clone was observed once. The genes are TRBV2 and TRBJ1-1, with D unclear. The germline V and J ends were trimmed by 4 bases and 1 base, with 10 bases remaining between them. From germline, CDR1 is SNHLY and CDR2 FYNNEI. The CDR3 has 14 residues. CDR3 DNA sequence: TGTGCCAGCAGTGGTTCGAACAGGAACACTGAAGCTTTCTTT. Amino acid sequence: CASSGSNRNTEAFF. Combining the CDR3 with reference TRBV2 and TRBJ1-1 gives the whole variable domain EPEVTQTPSHQVTQMGQEVILRCVPISNHLYFYWYRQILGQKVEFLVSFYNNEISEKSEIFDDQFSVERPDGSNFTLKIRSTKLEDSAMYFCASSGSNRNTEAFFGQGTRLTVV.

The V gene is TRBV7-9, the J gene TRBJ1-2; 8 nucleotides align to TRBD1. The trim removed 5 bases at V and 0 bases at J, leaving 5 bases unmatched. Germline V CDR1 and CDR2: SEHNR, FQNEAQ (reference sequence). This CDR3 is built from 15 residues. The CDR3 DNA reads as TGTGCCAGCAGCGGAGGACAGGGATCTAACTATGGCTACACCTTC. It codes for CASSGGQGSNYGYTF.

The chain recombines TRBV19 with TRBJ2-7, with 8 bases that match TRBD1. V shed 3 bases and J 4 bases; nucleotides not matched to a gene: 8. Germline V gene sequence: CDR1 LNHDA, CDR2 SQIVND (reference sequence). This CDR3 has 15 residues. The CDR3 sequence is CASSMASDRGYEQYF. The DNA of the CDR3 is TGTGCCAGTAGTATGGCGTCTGACAGGGGTTACGAGCAGTACTTC.

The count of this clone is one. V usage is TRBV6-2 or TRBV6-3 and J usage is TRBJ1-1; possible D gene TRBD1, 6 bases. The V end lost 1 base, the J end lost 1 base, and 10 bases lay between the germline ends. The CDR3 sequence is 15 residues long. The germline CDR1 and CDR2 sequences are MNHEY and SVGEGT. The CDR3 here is CASSYLQGGNTEAFF. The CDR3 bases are TGTGCCAGCAGTTACTTACAGGGCGGGAACACTGAAGCTTTCTTT.

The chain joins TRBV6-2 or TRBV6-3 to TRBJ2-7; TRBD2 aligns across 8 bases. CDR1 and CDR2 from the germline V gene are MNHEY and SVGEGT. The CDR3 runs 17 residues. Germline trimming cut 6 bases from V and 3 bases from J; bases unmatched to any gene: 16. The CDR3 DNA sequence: TGTGCCAGCAGCGACCCGGGCGGGAGCGGGAGCCTCTACGAGCAGTACTTC. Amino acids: CASSDPGGSGSLYEQYF.

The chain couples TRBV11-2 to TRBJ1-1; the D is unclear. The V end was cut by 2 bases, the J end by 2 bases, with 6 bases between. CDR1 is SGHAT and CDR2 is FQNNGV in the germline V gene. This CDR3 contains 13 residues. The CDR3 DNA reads TGTGCCAGCAGCTTAATTCGTAACACTGAAGCTTTCTTT. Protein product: CASSLIRNTEAFF.

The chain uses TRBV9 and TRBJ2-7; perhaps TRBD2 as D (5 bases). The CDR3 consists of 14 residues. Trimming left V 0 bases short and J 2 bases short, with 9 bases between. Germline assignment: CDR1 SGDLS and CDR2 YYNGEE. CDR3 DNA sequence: TGTGCCAGCAGCGTAGGAGGGCCTCCCTACGAGCAGTACTTC. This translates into CASSVGGPPYEQYF.

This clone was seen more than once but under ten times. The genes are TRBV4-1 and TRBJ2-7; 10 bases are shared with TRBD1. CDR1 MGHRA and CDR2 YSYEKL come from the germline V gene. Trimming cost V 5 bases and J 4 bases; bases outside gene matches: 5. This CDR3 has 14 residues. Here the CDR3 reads CASSSRTGGYEQYF. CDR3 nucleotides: TGCGCCAGCAGCTCCCGGACAGGGGGGTACGAGCAGTACTTC.

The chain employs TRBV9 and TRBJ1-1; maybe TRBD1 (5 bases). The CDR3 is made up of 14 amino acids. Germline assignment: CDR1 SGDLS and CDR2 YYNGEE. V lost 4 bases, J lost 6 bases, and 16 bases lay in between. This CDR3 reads CASSQQRGPAEAFF. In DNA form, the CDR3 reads TGTGCCAGCAGCCAACAAAGGGGCCCGGCTGAAGCTTTCTTT.

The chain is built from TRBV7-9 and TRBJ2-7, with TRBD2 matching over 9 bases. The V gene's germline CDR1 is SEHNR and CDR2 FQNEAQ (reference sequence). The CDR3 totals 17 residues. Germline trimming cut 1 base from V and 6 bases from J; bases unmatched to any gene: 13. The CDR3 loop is CASSLGFTRGGSLEQYF. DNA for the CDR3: TGTGCCAGCAGCTTAGGGTTCACGCGGGGGGGCAGTCTCGAGCAGTACTTC. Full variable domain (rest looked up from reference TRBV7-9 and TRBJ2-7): DTGVSQNPRHKITKRGQNVTFRCDPISEHNRLYWYRQTLGQGPEFLTYFQNEAQLEKSRLLSDRFSAERPKGSFSTLEIQRTEQGDSAMYLCASSLGFTRGGSLEQYFGPGTRLTVT.

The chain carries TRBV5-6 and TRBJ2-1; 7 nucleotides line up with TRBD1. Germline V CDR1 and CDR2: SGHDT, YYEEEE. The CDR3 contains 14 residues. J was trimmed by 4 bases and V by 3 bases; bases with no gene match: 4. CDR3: CASSSRDSYNEQFF. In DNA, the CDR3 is TGTGCCAGCAGCTCCCGGGACAGTTACAATGAGCAGTTCTTC. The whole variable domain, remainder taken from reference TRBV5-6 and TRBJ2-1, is DAGVTQSPTHLIKTRGQQVTLRCSPKSGHDTVSWYQQALGQGPQFIFQYYEEEERQRGNFPDRFSGHQFPNYSSELNVNALLLGDSALYLCASSSRDSYNEQFFGPGTRLTVL.

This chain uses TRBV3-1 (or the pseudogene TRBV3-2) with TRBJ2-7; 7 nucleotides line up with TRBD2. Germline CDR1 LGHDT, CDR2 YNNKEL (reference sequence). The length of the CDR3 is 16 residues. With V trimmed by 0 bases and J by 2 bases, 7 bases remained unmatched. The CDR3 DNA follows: TGTGCCAGCAGCCAAGATCTGAGCGGGGCTGCCTACGAGCAGTACTTC. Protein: CASSQDLSGAAYEQYF.

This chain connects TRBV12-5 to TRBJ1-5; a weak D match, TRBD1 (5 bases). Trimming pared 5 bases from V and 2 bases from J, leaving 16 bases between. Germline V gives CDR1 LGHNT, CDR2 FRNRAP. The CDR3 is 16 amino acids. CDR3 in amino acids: CASGPPGGEGNQPQHF. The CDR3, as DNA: TGTGCTAGTGGTCCCCCCGGGGGGGAGGGCAATCAGCCCCAGCATTTT.

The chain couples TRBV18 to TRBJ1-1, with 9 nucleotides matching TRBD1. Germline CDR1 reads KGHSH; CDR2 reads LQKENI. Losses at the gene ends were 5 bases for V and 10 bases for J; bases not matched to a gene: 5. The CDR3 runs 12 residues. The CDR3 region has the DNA TGTGCCAGCTCAACAGGGACAGGGTCAGCTTTCTTT. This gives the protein CASSTGTGSAFF. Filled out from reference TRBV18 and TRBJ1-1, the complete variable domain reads NAGVMQNPRHLVRRRGQEARLRCSPMKGHSHVYWYRQLPEEGLKFMVYLQKENIIDESGMPKERFSAEFPKEGPSILRIQQVVRGDSAAYFCASSTGTGSAFFGQGTRLTVV.

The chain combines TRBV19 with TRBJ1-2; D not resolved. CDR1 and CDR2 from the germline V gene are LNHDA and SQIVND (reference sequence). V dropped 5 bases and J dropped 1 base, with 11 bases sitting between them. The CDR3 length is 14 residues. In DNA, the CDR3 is TGTGCCAGTAGTGGTGCGGTACGTAACTATGGCTACACCTTC. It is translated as CASSGAVRNYGYTF. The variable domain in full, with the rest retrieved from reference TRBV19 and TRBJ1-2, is DGGITQSPKYLFRKEGQNVTLSCEQNLNHDAMYWYRQDPGQGLRLIYYSQIVNDFQKGDIAEGYSVSREKKESFPLTVTSAQKNPTAFYLCASSGAVRNYGYTFGSGTRLTVV.

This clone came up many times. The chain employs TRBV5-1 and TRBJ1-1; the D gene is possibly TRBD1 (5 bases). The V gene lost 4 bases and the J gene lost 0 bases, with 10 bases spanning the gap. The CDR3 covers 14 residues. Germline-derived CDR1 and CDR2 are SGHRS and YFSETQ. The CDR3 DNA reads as TGCGCCAGCAGCCCGCAAGGGGTGAACACTGAAGCTTTCTTT. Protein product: CASSPQGVNTEAFF.

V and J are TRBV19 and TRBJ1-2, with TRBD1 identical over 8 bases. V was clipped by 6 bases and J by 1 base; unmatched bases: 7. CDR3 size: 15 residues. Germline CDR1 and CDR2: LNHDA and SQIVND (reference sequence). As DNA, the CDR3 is TGTGCCAGTAGCCCAGGACAGGGTAATAACTATGGCTACACCTTC. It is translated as CASSPGQGNNYGYTF.

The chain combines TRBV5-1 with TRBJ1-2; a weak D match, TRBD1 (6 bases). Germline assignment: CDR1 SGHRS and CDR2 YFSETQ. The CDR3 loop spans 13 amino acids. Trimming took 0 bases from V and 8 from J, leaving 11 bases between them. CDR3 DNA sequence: TGCGCCAGCAGCTTGGGACAGGACCTAGGCTACACCTTC. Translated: CASSLGQDLGYTF.

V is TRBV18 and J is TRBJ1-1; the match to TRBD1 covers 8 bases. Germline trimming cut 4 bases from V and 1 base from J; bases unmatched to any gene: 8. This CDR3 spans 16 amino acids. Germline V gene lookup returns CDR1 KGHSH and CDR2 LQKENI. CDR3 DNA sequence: TGTGCCAGCTCACTAAATCTTGACAGGGGGAACACTGAAGCTTTCTTT. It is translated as CASSLNLDRGNTEAFF. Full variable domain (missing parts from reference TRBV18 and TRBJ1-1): NAGVMQNPRHLVRRRGQEARLRCSPMKGHSHVYWYRQLPEEGLKFMVYLQKENIIDESGMPKERFSAEFPKEGPSILRIQQVVRGDSAAYFCASSLNLDRGNTEAFFGQGTRLTVV.